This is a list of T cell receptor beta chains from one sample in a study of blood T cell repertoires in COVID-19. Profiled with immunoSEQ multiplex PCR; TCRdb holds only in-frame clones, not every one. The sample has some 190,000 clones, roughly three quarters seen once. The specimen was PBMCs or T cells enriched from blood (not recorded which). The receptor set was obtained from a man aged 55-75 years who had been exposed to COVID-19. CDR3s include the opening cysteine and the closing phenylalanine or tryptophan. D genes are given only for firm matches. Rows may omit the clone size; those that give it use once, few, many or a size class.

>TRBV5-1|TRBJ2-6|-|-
TGCGCCAGCAGCTTGGGAGGCGGGGCTGGGGCCAACGTCCTGACTTTC
CASSLGGGAGANVLTF
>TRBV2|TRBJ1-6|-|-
TGTGCCAGCAATACAGACGATAATTCACCCCTCCACTTT
CASNTDDNSPLHF
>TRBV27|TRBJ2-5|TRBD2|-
TGTGCCAGCAGTTCGTTACCGGGGGGAGAGACCCAGTACTTC
CASSSLPGGETQYF
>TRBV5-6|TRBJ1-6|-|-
TGTGCCAGCAGCTTTCTTAATTCACCCCTCCACTTT
CASSFLNSPLHF
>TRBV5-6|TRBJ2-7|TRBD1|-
TGTGCCAGCAGCTTGTTCCGGGACAGGGGTTACGAGCAGTACTTC
CASSLFRDRGYEQYF
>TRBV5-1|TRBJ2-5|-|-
TGCGCCAGCAGCTTGAACAGGCAAGAGACCCAGTACTTC
CASSLNRQETQYF
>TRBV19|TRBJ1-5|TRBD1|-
TGTGCCACCGATCGACAGGGTTCGGAGCCCCAGCATTTT
CATDRQGSEPQHF
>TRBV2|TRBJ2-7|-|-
TGTGCCAGCATGCGGGGTACTCCGTCCTACGAGCAGTACTTC
CASMRGTPSYEQYF
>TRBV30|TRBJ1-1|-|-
TGTGCCTGGAGTTTCAGGGTGAACACTGAAGCTTTCTTT
CAWSFRVNTEAFF
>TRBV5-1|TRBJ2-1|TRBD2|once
TGCGCCAGCAGCTTGGTTCCTGGACTAGCGGGAGGGTACAATGAGCAGTTCTTC
CASSLVPGLAGGYNEQFF
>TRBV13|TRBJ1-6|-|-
TGTGCCAGCAGCCCCGATCTCGACCGGGACATCCGAAGCTCCTATAATTCACCCCTCCACTTT
CASSPDLDRDIRSSYNSPLHF
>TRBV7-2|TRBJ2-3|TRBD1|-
TGTGCCAGCAGCTTAGTCGGGACAGGGGGAACGGATACGCAGTATTTT
CASSLVGTGGTDTQYF
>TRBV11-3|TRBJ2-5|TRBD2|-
TGTGCCAGCAGCTTAGTGGTTGCGGGAGGAGAGACCCAGTACTTC
CASSLVVAGGETQYF
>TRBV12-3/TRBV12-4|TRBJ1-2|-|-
TGTGCCAGCAGTTTGGGTCAGGCGGGCTACACCTTC
CASSLGQAGYTF
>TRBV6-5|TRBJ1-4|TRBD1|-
TGTGCCAGCAGACGCGACAGGGGGGAAAAACTGTTTTTT
CASRRDRGEKLFF
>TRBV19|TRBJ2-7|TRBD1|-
TGTGCCAGTAGTATAGATGGCAGGGGGCGTGAGCAGTACTTC
CASSIDGRGREQYF
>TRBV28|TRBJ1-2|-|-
TGTGCCAGCGCAGCTGAGAGGGATAACTATGGCTACACCTTC
CASAAERDNYGYTF
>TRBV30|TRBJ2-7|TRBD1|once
TGTGCCTGGACAGGGGGTTACGAGCAGTACTTC
CAWTGGYEQYF
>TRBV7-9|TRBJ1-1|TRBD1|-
TGTGCCAGCAGCTCAAACAGGGGGCGTTACACTGAAGCTTTCTTT
CASSSNRGRYTEAFF
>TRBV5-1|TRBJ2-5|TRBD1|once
TGCGCCAGCAGCCAGGGACAGGGGATGGGGGGGGAGACCCAGTACTTC
CASSQGQGMGGETQYF
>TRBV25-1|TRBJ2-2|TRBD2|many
TGTGCCAGCAGCGACCTCGGGGGGGCCGGAACCGGGGAGCTGTTTTTT
CASSDLGGAGTGELFF
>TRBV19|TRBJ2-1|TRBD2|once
TGTGCCAGTAGGGAGGCAACAGGACTAGCGGGAGTGAGCAAGTTCTTC
CASREATGLAGVSKFF
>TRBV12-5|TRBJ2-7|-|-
TGTGCTAGTGGTTTGGTACTCCACTTC
CASGLVLHF
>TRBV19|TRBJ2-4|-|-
TGTGCCAGTAGTTCTAGCGCTGGGGTAGTTTTTGACATTCAGTACTTC
CASSSSAGVVFDIQYF
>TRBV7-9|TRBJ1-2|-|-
TGTGCCAGCAGCTTAGAGGCGGGCAACTATGGCTACACCTTC
CASSLEAGNYGYTF
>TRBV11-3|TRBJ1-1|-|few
TGTGCCAGCAGCGCCACAGGGCCCCCATTGAACACTGAAGCTTTCTTT
CASSATGPPLNTEAFF
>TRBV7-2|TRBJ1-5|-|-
TGTGCCAGCAGCTTCATACCCTCCGGCGGTAGCAATCAGCCCCAGCATTTT
CASSFIPSGGSNQPQHF
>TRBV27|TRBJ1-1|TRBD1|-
TGTGCCAGCAGTACAGGGGAGCCGAACACTGAAGCTTTCTTT
CASSTGEPNTEAFF
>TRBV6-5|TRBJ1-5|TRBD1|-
TGTGCCAGCAGTTTACGACAGGGAGGAAATCAGCCCCAGCATTTT
CASSLRQGGNQPQHF
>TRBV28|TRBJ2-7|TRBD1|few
TGTGCCAGCAGGGGGGGACAGGGAGCCGCCGGGACCTACGAGCAGTACTTC
CASRGGQGAAGTYEQYF
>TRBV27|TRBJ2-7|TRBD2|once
TGTGCCAGCAGTTTAGGGACTAGCGGGAGAGGTCCCTACGAGCAGTACTTC
CASSLGTSGRGPYEQYF
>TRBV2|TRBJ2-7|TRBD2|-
TGTGCCAGCAGTGAATCCGGCGGGAGAATGGGAGAGCAGTACTTC
CASSESGGRMGEQYF
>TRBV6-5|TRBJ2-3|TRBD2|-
TGTGCCAGCAGTTACTCGGGCCTAGCGGAGGCAGATACGCAGTATTTT
CASSYSGLAEADTQYF
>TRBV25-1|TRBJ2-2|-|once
TGTGCCAGCAGTGAATATACCGGGAACACCGGGGAGCTGTTTTTT
CASSEYTGNTGELFF
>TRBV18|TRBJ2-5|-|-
TGTGCCAGCTCATCAGTCCAGGGAGAGACCCAGTACTTC
CASSSVQGETQYF
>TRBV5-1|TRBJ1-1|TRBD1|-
TGCGCCAGCAGCTCATCCGGGACAGGTTTCGTTTATCCCCTAGCTTTCTTT
CASSSSGTGFVYPLAFF
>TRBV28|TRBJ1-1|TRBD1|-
TGTGCCAGCAGTTTGGCGGGACAGGGGGACACTGAAGCTTTCTTT
CASSLAGQGDTEAFF
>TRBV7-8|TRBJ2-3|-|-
TGTGCCAGCAGCTTAGGGGCTGGGTCTAGCACAGATACGCAGTATTTT
CASSLGAGSSTDTQYF
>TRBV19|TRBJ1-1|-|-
TGTGCCAGTAGTCCCCAGACAGGCATGGGCACTGAAGCTTTCTTT
CASSPQTGMGTEAFF
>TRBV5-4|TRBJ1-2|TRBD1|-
TGTGCCAGCAGCTCCGGGACAGGGGGCGCGTTTGGCTACACCTTC
CASSSGTGGAFGYTF
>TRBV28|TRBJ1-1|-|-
TGTGCCAGCAGTTCCTACTCAGGGGTAGCTGAAGCTTTCTTT
CASSSYSGVAEAFF